What follows is one TCR beta chain and its context. No cognate antigen has been identified for it. There are no base qualities to consult, and no much larger clone falls within one base. The donors were roughly 40 Caucasian individuals from Russia, aged roughly 6 to 100 years, who were systemically healthy. Roughly 9.5 milliliters of peripheral blood were drawn from each donor into EDTA-treated Vacutainer tubes. Ficoll-Paque density-gradient centrifugation was used to isolate PBMCs, with at least 6.5 million per sample. Total RNA was extracted from PBMCs with Trizol reagent, with at least 6 micrograms obtained per sample. For every donor, an aliquot of PBMCs went through flow cytometry to measure the percentages of naive CD45RAhigh/CD27high T cells. The method was 5' RACE. Sequencing instrument: Illumina HiSeq 2500. The second PCR ran for roughly 7 to 11 cycles and used a J-beta primer mix along with a sample-barcoded 5' primer. Each TCR beta cDNA molecule received a unique molecular identifier from a template-switch 5' adaptor carrying 12 random nucleotides. Each sample yielded at least 2.5 million CDR3-containing paired-end reads. First-strand cDNA synthesis was performed from all RNA using the Mint cDNA synthesis kit, with priming by a TRBC-specific oligonucleotide. Following uracil-DNA glycosylase treatment, a first 18-cycle PCR with universal primers M1SS and BC2_uni_R was performed on all cDNA. On the study's bioinformatics: Normalization of each sample was performed by random selection of 1 million high-quality reads, each carrying a distinct molecular identifier. Instead of being binned into consensus sequences, reads with shared molecular identifiers were discarded. MiTCR, with a Q25 quality threshold and the strictest error-elimination algorithm, was used for CDR3 identification, clonotype clustering and error correction. Lower-bound total TCR beta diversity was estimated with a nonparametric unseen species model using Euler transformation. TCRdb reworked the public reads: Q25 trimming with fastp, MiXCR clone assembly, productive beta chains retained. Each entry is one CDR3 protein sequence, shown with its most common DNA and genes. TCRdb's processing, not the authors', yielded these V and J calls. The sample records more than 650,000 distinct CDR3 sequences, over 20% of which are singletons. The top ten clones comprise around 22% of the sample.

The data derive from a study of blood T cells in healthy people across ages (dated by TCRdb to between 2014 and 2017). Regarding the research as a whole: In model experiments, roughly one uniquely barcoded TCR beta cDNA molecule per two T cells was captured by template switching. The donors were split into four age groups: young (average around 15 years), middle-aged (39), aged (approximately 60) and long-lived (roughly 86). To avoid experimental bias, donors of different ages were randomly spread across the sequencing lanes. Two additional independent replicas of 1 million unique cDNA reads from the same blood draw were analyzed for two donors (one aged 18 to 30 and one aged 80 or older). The study measured age-related changes in TCR beta repertoire diversity using deep sequencing normalized with unique cDNA molecular identifiers.

Beyond this particular receptor, the publication reports: The long-lived group showed more naive CD4+ T cells, fewer expanded clones and increased TCR diversity than the aged group, suggesting age selection. As age increased, observed TCR beta diversity per million T cells dropped in a roughly linear way, and a significant reduction was already evident by age about 40. Estimates of total diversity from one million sequenced T cells were regarded as lower bounds and underestimates. Since profiling was done on bulk unsorted PBMCs, naive and antigen-experienced compartments could not be conclusively compared. Because the CMV infection status of the donors was unknown, age-related changes in expanded clonotypes may potentially have been confounded. There was a strong correlation between observed TCR beta diversity and the percentage of naive T cells measured by flow cytometry.

V is cut back by 5 bases and J by 5 bases, with 5 bases in the junction unmatched. The germline V gene supplies CDR1 SGHTA and CDR2 FQGNSA. From its cysteine to its phenylalanine, the CDR3 spans 15 amino acids. The kept DNA is CDR3 alone, 45 bases in frame from the first base. Sequencing was performed on blood. Recombination linked TRBV7-2 to TRBJ2-2, and TRBD2 aligns with 10 junction nucleotides. This receptor was identified in a man aged 70-80 years in good health. The base sequence is TGTGCCAGCAGCCCTAGCGGGGGTTGGACCGGGGAGCTGTTTTTT. Protein translation: CASSPSGGWTGELFF.